Presented here are 5 T cell receptor beta chains from one specimen sequenced in a study of shared clonotypes between healthy human individuals. TCRdb keeps only in-frame clones here, not all; method: immunoSEQ multiplex PCR. This table holds about a million clones, approximately 75% found once. The sample consisted of memory CD4+ T cells from PBMCs. Subset meaning: CD45RA-negative fraction. These receptors were taken from a man aged 18-30 years in good health. Some clones in this sample may be carry-over from other donors' samples.

This clone was seen ten or more times. The V gene is TRBV11-2, the J gene TRBJ2-1; D might be TRBD2 (6 bases). In germline, CDR1 is SGHAT, CDR2 FQNNGV. The CDR3 has 15 residues. Trimming removed 4 bases from V and 8 bases from J, with 18 bases in between. The DNA of the CDR3 is TGTGCCAGCAGCTCCCCGATGGACTATTCTTATGAGCAGTTCTTC. It is translated as CASSSPMDYSYEQFF.

This clone came up a few times. The genes are TRBV27 and TRBJ2-7, with D perhaps TRBD1 (5 bases). The CDR3 is 16 amino acids. Per the germline V gene, CDR1 is MNHEY and CDR2 is SMNVEV (reference sequence). Trimming removed 10 bases at V and 0 bases at J, with 22 bases between. The DNA of the CDR3 is TGTGCCACCAAGTTAATAAAGACAGAGAGCTCCTACGAGCAGTACTTC. As protein: CATKLIKTESSYEQYF.

This clone was observed a handful of times. This chain links TRBV7-9 with TRBJ2-1; maybe TRBD1 (5 bases). With 5 bases removed from V and 15 bases from J, the gap between germline ends came to 20 bases. From germline, CDR1 is SEHNR and CDR2 FQNEAQ (reference sequence). The CDR3 consists of 13 residues. In DNA form, the CDR3 reads TGTGCCAGCAGCCTTTTCGTGGGGCAGGATCCGTTCTTC. It yields the protein CASSLFVGQDPFF.

The V call is TRBV5-1, the J call TRBJ1-4; a weak D match, TRBD1 (5 bases). CDR3 size: 15 residues. Germline V gene lookup returns CDR1 SGHRS and CDR2 YFSETQ. The V end was cut by 3 bases, the J end by 7 bases, with 16 bases between. As DNA, the CDR3 is TGCGCCAGCAGCTCCGACGGGACCCCCACTGAAAAACTGTTTTTT. As protein: CASSSDGTPTEKLFF. The complete variable domain, with remaining parts taken from reference TRBV5-1 and TRBJ1-4, reads KAGVTQTPRYLIKTRGQQVTLSCSPISGHRSVSWYQQTPGQGLQFLFEYFSETQRNKGNFPGRFSGRQFSNSRSEMNVSTLELGDSALYLCASSSDGTPTEKLFFGSGTQLSVL.

The rearrangement links TRBV28 to TRBJ2-7; D is uncertain. V was cut by 5 bases and J by 0 bases, with 14 bases left in between. The length of the CDR3 is 15 residues. In germline, CDR1 is MDHEN, CDR2 SYDVKM. CDR3 amino acids: CASSPTGRSSYEQYF. CDR3 DNA sequence: TGTGCCAGCAGTCCCACGGGCAGGTCCTCCTACGAGCAGTACTTC.